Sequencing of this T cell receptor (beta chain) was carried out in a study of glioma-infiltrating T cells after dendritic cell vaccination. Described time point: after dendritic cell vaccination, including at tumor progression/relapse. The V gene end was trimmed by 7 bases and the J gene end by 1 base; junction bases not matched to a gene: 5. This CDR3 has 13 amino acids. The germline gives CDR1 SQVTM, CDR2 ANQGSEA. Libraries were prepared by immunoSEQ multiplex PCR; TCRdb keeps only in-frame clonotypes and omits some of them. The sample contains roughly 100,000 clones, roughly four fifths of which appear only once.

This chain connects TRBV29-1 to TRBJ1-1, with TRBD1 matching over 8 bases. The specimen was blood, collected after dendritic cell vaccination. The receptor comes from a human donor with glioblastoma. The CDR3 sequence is CSALGTGNTEAFF. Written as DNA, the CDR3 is TGCAGCGCCCTTGGGACAGGGAACACTGAAGCTTTCTTT.